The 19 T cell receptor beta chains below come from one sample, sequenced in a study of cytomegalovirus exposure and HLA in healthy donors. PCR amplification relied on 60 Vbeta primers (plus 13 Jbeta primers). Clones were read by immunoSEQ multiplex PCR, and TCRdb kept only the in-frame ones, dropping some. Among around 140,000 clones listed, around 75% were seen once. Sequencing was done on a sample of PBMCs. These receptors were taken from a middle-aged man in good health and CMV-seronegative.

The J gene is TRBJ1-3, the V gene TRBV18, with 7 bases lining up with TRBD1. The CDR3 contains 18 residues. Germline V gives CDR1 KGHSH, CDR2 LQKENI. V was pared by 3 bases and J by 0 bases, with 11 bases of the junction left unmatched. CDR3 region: CASSPDPGQVNSGNTIYF. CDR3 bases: TGTGCCAGCTCACCTGACCCCGGACAGGTCAACTCTGGAAACACCATATATTTT.

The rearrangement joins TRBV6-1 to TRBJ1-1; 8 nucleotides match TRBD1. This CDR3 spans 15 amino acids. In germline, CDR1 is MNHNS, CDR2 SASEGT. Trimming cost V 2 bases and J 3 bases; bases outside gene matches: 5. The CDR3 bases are TGTGCCAGCAGTGAACAGGGGGCAGGCGACACTGAAGCTTTCTTT. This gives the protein CASSEQGAGDTEAFF.

CDR3 amino acids: CASRGENTIYF. The DNA of the CDR3 is TGTGCCAGCAGGGGAGAAAACACCATATATTTT. The rearrangement joins TRBV28 to TRBJ1-3; D remains unclear. Germline loops: CDR1 MDHEN, CDR2 SYDVKM. CDR3 length: 11 amino acids. V lost 6 bases and J lost 6, with 6 bases in between.

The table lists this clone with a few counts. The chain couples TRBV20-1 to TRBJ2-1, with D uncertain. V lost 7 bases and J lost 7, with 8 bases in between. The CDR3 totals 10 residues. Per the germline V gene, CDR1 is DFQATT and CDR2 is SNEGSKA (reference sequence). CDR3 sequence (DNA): TGCAGTGTCTTAAAAAATGAGCAGTTCTTC. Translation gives CSVLKNEQFF.

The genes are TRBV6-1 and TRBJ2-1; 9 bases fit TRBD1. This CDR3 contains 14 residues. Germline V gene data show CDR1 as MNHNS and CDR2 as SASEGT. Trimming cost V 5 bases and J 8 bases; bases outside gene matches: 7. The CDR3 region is CASSFGQGSDEQFF. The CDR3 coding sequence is TGTGCCAGCAGTTTTGGACAGGGGAGCGATGAGCAGTTCTTC.

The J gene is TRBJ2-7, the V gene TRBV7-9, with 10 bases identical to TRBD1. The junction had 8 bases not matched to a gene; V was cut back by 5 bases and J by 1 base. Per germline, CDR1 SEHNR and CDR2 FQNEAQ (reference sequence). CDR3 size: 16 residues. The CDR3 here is CASSPWTGGSSYEQYF. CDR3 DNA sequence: TGTGCCAGCAGCCCCTGGACAGGGGGGTCGTCCTACGAGCAGTACTTC.

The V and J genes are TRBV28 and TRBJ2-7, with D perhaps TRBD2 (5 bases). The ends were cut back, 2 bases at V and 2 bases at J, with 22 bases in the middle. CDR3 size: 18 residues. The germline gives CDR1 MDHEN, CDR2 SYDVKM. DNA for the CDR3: TGTGCCAGCAGTTTACTTGGACGAGGTAGGGAGACACCCTACGAGCAGTACTTC. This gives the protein CASSLLGRGRETPYEQYF.

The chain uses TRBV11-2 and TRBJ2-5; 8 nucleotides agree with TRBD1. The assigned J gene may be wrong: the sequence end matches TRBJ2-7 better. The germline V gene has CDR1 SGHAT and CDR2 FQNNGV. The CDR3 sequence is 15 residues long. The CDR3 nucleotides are TGTGCCAGCAGCTTCCGGGACAGGAGGTACTACGAGCAGTACTTC. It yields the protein CASSFRDRRYYEQYF.

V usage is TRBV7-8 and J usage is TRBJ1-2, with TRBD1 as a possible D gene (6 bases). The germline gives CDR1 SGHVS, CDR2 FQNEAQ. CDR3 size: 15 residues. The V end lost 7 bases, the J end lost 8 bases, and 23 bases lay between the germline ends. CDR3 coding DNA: TGTGCCAGCACCTCAATAGGGTCGGGGGGCTCCGGCTACACCTTC. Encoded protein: CASTSIGSGGSGYTF.

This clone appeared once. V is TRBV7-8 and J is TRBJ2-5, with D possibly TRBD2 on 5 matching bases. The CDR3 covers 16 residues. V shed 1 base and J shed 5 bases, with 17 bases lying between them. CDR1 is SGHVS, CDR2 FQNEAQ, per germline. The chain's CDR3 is CASSLDGETARETQYF. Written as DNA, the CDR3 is TGTGCCAGCAGCTTAGACGGGGAAACTGCCAGGGAGACCCAGTACTTC.

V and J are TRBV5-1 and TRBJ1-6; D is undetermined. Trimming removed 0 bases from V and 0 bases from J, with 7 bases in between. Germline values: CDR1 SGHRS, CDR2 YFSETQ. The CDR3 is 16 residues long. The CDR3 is CASSLVLSSYNSPLHF. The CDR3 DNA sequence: TGCGCCAGCAGCTTGGTTCTCAGCTCCTATAATTCACCCCTCCACTTT.

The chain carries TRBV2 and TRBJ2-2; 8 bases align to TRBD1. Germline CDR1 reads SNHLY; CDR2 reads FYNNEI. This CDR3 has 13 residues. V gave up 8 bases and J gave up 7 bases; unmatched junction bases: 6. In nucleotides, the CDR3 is TGTGCCAGCGTAGCACAGGGGGTCGGGGAGCTGTTTTTT. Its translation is CASVAQGVGELFF.

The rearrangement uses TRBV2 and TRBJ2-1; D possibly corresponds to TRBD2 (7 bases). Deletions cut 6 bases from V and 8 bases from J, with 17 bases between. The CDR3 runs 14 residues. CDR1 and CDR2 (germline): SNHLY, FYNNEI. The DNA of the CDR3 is TGTGCCAGCAGGGAACTTAGGGGGGGCCATGAGCAGTTCTTC. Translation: CASRELRGGHEQFF. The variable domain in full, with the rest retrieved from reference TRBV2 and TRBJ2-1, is EPEVTQTPSHQVTQMGQEVILRCVPISNHLYFYWYRQILGQKVEFLVSFYNNEISEKSEIFDDQFSVERPDGSNFTLKIRSTKLEDSAMYFCASRELRGGHEQFFGPGTRLTVL.

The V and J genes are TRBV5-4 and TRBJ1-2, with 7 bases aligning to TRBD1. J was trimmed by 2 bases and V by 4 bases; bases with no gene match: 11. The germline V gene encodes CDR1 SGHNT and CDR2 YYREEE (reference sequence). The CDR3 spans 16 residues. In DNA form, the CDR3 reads TGTGCCAGCAGCCCCAGGGGGACAGCTTTGAACTATGGCTACACCTTC. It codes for CASSPRGTALNYGYTF.

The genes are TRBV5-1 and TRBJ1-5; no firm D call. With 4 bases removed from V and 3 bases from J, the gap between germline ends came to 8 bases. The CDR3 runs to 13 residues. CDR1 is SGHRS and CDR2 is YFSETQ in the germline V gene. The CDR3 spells CASSIDFNQPQHF. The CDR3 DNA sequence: TGCGCCAGCAGCATAGACTTCAATCAGCCCCAGCATTTT.

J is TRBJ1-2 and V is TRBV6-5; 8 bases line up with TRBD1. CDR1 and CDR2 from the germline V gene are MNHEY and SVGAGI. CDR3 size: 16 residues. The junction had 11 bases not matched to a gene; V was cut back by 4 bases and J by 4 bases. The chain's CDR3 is CASSSHTRDRSYGYTF. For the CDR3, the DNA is TGTGCCAGCAGTTCCCACACTCGGGACAGGAGCTATGGCTACACCTTC.

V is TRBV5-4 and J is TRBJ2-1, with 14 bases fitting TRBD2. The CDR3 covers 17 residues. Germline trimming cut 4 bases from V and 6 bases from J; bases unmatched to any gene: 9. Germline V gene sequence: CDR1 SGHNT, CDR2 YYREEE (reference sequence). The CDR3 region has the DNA TGTGCCAGCAGCCCCGCCCGACTAGCGGGGGGGGGCAATGAGCAGTTCTTC. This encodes CASSPARLAGGGNEQFF.

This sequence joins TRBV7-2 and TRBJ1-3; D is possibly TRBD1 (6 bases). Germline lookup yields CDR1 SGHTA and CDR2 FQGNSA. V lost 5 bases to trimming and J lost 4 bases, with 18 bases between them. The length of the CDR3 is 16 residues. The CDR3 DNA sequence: TGTGCCAGCAGCCCCCAGGGGAGGGCAGGGGGAAACACCATATATTTT. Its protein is CASSPQGRAGGNTIYF.

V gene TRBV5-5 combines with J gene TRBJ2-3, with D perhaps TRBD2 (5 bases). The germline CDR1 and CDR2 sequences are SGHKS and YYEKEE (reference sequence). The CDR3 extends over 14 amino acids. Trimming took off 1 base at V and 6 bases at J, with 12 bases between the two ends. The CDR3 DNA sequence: TGTGCCAGCAGCTTGATCGGGGATAAGGATACGCAGTATTTT. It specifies CASSLIGDKDTQYF.